This note documents a single T cell receptor beta chain sequence. The antigen remains undetermined. A v3.0 immunoSEQ assay was performed at survey level. Here immunoSEQ multiplex PCR was the method, and the copy in TCRdb shows in-frame clones only, minus some. The repertoire has about 22,000 clones, less than 80% of them found once; the top ten carry roughly 10%. The data were obtained in a study of long-term antiretroviral therapy in people with HIV. The CDR3 is made up of 17 amino acids. Germline V CDR1 and CDR2: SNHLY, FYNNEI. V was pared by 2 bases and J by 4 bases, with 17 bases between. General study findings and limits: Absence of data on ART adherence, viral resistance or therapy changes was noted. Clones that had undergone expansion before ART dominated the repertoire at all time points.

Inclusion required at least two post-ART and at least one pre-ART PBMC samples. The genes are TRBV2 and TRBJ2-2; D is uncertain. The clonotype comes from a woman between 40 and 55 years old with HIV. The sample was unsorted PBMCs, taken 4.1 years after starting antiretroviral therapy. Here the CDR3 reads CASSELRPPLGTGELFF. In DNA form, the CDR3 reads TGTGCCAGCAGTGAATTACGTCCTCCTTTGGGCACCGGGGAGCTGTTTTTT.